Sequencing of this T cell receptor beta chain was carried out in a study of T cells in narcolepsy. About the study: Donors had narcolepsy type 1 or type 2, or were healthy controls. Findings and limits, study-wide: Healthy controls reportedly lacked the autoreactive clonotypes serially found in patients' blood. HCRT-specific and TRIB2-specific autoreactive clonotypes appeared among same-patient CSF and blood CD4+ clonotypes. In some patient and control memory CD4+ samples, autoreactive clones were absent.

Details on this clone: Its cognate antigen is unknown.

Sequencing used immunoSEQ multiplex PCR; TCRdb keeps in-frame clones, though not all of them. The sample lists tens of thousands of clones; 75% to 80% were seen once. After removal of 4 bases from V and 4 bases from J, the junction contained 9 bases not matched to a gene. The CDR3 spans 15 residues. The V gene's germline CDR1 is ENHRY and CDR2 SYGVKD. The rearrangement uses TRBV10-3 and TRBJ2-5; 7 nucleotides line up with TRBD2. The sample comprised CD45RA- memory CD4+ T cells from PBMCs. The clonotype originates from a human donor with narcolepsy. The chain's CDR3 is CAISGASGVTETQYF. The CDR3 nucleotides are TGTGCCATCAGTGGGGCTAGCGGAGTGACAGAGACCCAGTACTTC.